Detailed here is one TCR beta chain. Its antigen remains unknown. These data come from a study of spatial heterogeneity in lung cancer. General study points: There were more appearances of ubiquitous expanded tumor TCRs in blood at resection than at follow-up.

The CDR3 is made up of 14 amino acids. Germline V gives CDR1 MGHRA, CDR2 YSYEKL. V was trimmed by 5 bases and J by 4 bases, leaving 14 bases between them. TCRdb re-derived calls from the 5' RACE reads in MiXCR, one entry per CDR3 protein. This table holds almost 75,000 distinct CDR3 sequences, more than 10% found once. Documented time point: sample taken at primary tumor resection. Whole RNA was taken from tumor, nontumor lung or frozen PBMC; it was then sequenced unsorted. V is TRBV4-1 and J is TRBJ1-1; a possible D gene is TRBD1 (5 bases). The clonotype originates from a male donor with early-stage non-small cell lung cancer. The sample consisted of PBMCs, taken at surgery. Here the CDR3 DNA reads TGCGCCAGCAGCTACCAAAGCGGGGGCACTGAAGCTTTCTTT. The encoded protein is CASSYQSGGTEAFF.